The clone carrying this T cell receptor beta chain was counted many times. Via MiXCR, TCRdb re-called the RACE reads, giving one row per CDR3 protein. The sample lists about 120,000 distinct CDR3 sequences, about 13% occurring once. Time point noted: pre-sensitization, week 0. Treatment meaning: therapeutic diphenylcyclopropenone sensitization with weekly scalp DPC. This sample stems from a study of human T cells and chemical hapten exposure. After removal of 6 bases from V and 4 bases from J, the junction contained 10 bases not matched to a gene. CDR3 length: 14 residues. Germline V gives CDR1 DFQATT, CDR2 SNEGSKA (reference sequence).

The chain has TRBV20-1 and TRBJ1-1; 8 positions agree with TRBD1. The receptor's source is a woman in her late teens or twenties with alopecia areata. Some clones in this sample may be carry-over from other donors' samples. This material consisted of whole blood, taken in connection with sensitization to the hapten diphenylcyclopropenone (DPC). Written as DNA, the CDR3 is TGCAGTGCACAGAAGACAGGGGCGGTCACTGAAGCTTTCTTT. Protein product: CSAQKTGAVTEAFF.